What follows describes a single T cell receptor (beta chain). No antigen is known for it. The sample comes from a study of T cell clones after liver transplantation. Study in general: A pre-transplant mixed lymphocyte reaction with TCRbeta sequencing defined graft-donor-reactive clones followed in post-transplant blood. Subjects received no induction therapy and standard immunosuppression until randomization at 12-24 months post-transplant.

Between the trimmed V and J ends, which lost 4 bases and 0 bases, there was a span of 16 bases. Per germline, CDR1 GTSNPN and CDR2 SVGIG (reference sequence). This CDR3 has 16 residues. Study-wide points: A significant post-transplant drop in circulating graft-donor-reactive CD4 TCRbeta sequences occurred in most of the 8 subjects. Small, mixed patient groups and varying post-transplant times limit these conclusions.

The table came from immunoSEQ multiplex PCR; TCRdb's copy has only in-frame clones and leaves some out. The table shows roughly 40,000 clones, with 86% occurring only once. This TCR was recovered from a human patient who received a liver transplant. The T cells may come from the graft donor. This chain uses TRBV30 with TRBJ1-5, with D possibly matching TRBD1 (5 bases). Here the sequenced sample was CD4+ T cells from blood, taken 24 months after liver transplant. The CDR3 loop reads CAWTPGGVPSNQPQHF. The CDR3 DNA reads TGTGCCTGGACCCCCGGGGGGGTCCCTAGCAATCAGCCCCAGCATTTT.